These 32 T cell receptor beta chains originate from one sample sequenced in a study of T cells after yellow fever vaccination. TCRdb reprocessed the 5' RACE reads with MiXCR, giving one entry per CDR3 protein. Of about 320,000 distinct CDR3 sequences listed, around 10% are singletons. The specimen was CD4+ T cells sorted from PBMCs, collected 45 days after the yellow fever booster vaccination. Source of these receptors: a man aged 18 to 29 who received the YFV17D yellow fever vaccine.

Written as DNA, the CDR3 is TGTGCCATCAGTGATACCCGGGGAAGCAATCAGCCCCAGCATTTT. Translation: CAISDTRGSNQPQHF. V usage is TRBV10-3 and J usage is TRBJ1-5, with D unclear. The length of the CDR3 is 15 residues. The germline V gene encodes CDR1 ENHRY and CDR2 SYGVKD. With 3 bases removed from V and 1 base from J, the gap between germline ends came to 10 bases.

This clonotype was seen more than once but under ten times. The chain combines TRBV24-1 with TRBJ2-3, with TRBD2 matching 8 bases. The trim removed 9 bases at V and 0 bases at J, leaving 7 bases unmatched. CDR1 KGHDR and CDR2 SFDVKD come from the germline V gene. The CDR3 totals 15 residues. This chain's CDR3 is CATGQRGSSTDTQYF. DNA for the CDR3: TGTGCCACCGGGCAGCGGGGGTCTAGCACAGATACGCAGTATTTT.

The sample holds a few counts of this clonotype. The chain joins TRBV28 to TRBJ2-7; TRBD2 matches at 13 bases. This CDR3 region has 15 residues. The germline CDR1 and CDR2 sequences are MDHEN and SYDVKM. With V trimmed by 5 bases and J by 0 bases, 1 base remained unmatched. CDR3 amino acids: CASSTSGGDSYEQYV. CDR3 nucleotide sequence: TGTGCCAGCAGTACTAGCGGGGGGGACTCCTACGAGCAGTACGTC.

The chain couples TRBV20-1 to TRBJ1-2; no clear D. Germline values: CDR1 DFQATT, CDR2 SNEGSKA (reference sequence). The CDR3 covers 10 residues. The V gene lost 4 bases and the J gene lost 8 bases, with 8 bases spanning the gap. The CDR3 is CSANEYGYTF. The CDR3 DNA follows: TGCAGTGCTAACGAGTACGGCTACACCTTC.

This clonotype was counted only a few times. The chain is built from TRBV12-3 or TRBV12-4 and TRBJ1-1; no firm D call. The CDR3 extends over 15 amino acids. Trimming stripped 5 bases from V and 5 bases from J, with 18 bases between. In nucleotides, the CDR3 is TGTGCCAGCAGTCCCCGAACCTATTTGGGAACTGAAGCTTTCTTT. Protein product: CASSPRTYLGTEAFF.

This clonotype appeared a few times. The CDR3 nucleotides read TGTGCCAGCAGTGAAGTGGGGACCTTGGAGGCGTACTTC. Amino acid sequence: CASSEVGTLEAYF. This chain joins TRBV6-1 and TRBJ2-4, with D possibly called TRBD1 or TRBD2 (5 bases each). Germline-derived CDR1 and CDR2 are MNHNS and SASEGT. The CDR3 has 13 amino acids. Trimming removed 1 base from V and 15 bases from J, with 16 bases in between.

The chain employs TRBV5-4 and TRBJ1-2; D is undetermined. The germline CDR1 and CDR2 sequences are SGHNT and YYREEE (reference sequence). Trimming took 1 base from V and 4 from J, leaving 11 bases between them. The CDR3 length is 14 residues. CDR3 DNA sequence: TGTGCCAGCAGCTTGACGTCAGGCCTCTATGGCTACACCTTC. This translates into CASSLTSGLYGYTF.

The gene calls are TRBV19 and TRBJ2-7; TRBD2 is a possible D gene (6 bases). V was trimmed by 4 bases and J by 0 bases, leaving 10 bases between them. The CDR3 sequence is 14 residues long. Per germline, CDR1 LNHDA and CDR2 SQIVND (reference sequence). The CDR3 is CASSREVSSYEQYF. DNA of the CDR3: TGTGCCAGTAGTAGGGAGGTTTCCTCCTACGAGCAGTACTTC. Drawing the rest from reference TRBV19 and TRBJ2-7, the complete variable domain is DGGITQSPKYLFRKEGQNVTLSCEQNLNHDAMYWYRQDPGQGLRLIYYSQIVNDFQKGDIAEGYSVSREKKESFPLTVTSAQKNPTAFYLCASSREVSSYEQYFGPGTRLTVT.

The J gene is TRBJ1-2, the V gene TRBV4-1, with TRBD1 identical over 8 bases. Germline lookup yields CDR1 MGHRA and CDR2 YSYEKL. The CDR3 is 17 amino acids. Trimming cost V 3 bases and J 4 bases; bases outside gene matches: 13. The CDR3 nucleotides read TGCGCCAGCAGCCACGGACAGGGCAGAGGTATGGGCTATGGCTACACCTTC. This gives the protein CASSHGQGRGMGYGYTF.

This chain uses TRBV10-3 with TRBJ1-2; no clear D gene. The CDR3 runs 16 residues. CDR1 and CDR2 from the germline V gene are ENHRY and SYGVKD. Trimming shortened V by 4 bases and J by 0 bases, and 15 bases separated the two germline ends. This CDR3 is CAISAGIPGANYGYTF. CDR3 DNA sequence: TGTGCCATCAGTGCTGGGATCCCAGGAGCTAACTATGGCTACACCTTC.

In this sample, this clonotype turned up many times. This chain joins TRBV4-3 and TRBJ2-3, with D unresolved. V dropped 0 bases and J dropped 2 bases, with 6 bases sitting between them. CDR1 and CDR2 from the germline V gene are LGHNA and YSLEER. The CDR3 sequence is 14 residues long. In DNA, the CDR3 is TGCGCCAGCAGCCAAGATACCAACACAGATACGCAGTATTTT. Protein: CASSQDTNTDTQYF.

This clonotype has only a few counts. This sequence joins TRBV6-5 and TRBJ2-7, with 11 bases matching TRBD1. The CDR3 sequence is 15 residues long. Germline CDR1 is MNHEY and CDR2 is SVGAGI. Trimming took 0 bases from V and 3 from J; bases not matched to a gene: 1. The DNA for the CDR3 is TGTGCCAGCAGTTACTCGGGGACAGGGGGCTACGAGCAGTACTTC. It is translated as CASSYSGTGGYEQYF.

The chain employs TRBV19 and TRBJ1-1; TRBD1 is a possible D gene (6 bases). Trimming left V 1 base short and J 0 bases short, with 15 bases between. The CDR3 sequence is 17 residues long. The germline CDR1 and CDR2 sequences are LNHDA and SQIVND (reference sequence). CDR3 sequence (DNA): TGTGCCAGTAGTATAGTTGGCGGACAGTCCATGAACACTGAAGCTTTCTTT. Protein sequence: CASSIVGGQSMNTEAFF.

Only a few counts were recorded for this clonotype. The gene calls are TRBV4-3 and TRBJ2-1, with TRBD1 matching over 8 bases. Germline V CDR1 and CDR2: LGHNA, YSLEER. This CDR3 is 13 amino acids long. Germline trimming cut 6 bases from V and 7 bases from J; bases unmatched to any gene: 5. For the CDR3, the DNA is TGCGCCAGCAGGCAGGGGGCATTTAATGAGCAGTTCTTC. Amino acid sequence: CASRQGAFNEQFF.

This clonotype occurred a few times. This chain uses TRBV2 with TRBJ1-2, with TRBD1 matching 10 bases. Trimming removed 5 bases from V and 7 bases from J; junction bases left unmatched: 13. The CDR3 totals 16 residues. Germline CDR1 is SNHLY and CDR2 is FYNNEI. The CDR3 nucleotides are TGTGCCAGCAGTCGTGGGACAGGGGATCCAAATGCTGGCTACACCTTC. This sequence encodes CASSRGTGDPNAGYTF.

The chain has TRBV18 and TRBJ2-7; weak D call: TRBD1 (6 bases). Trimming took 6 bases from V and 4 from J, leaving 22 bases between them. CDR1 is KGHSH, CDR2 LQKENI, per germline. The CDR3 has 16 amino acids. In DNA, the CDR3 is TGTGCCAGCTCGCCCACTTGGGGGCAGAGATCGTACGAGCAGTACTTC. Its protein product is CASSPTWGQRSYEQYF.

This clonotype was observed a few times. The rearrangement links TRBV24-1 to TRBJ2-3; D perhaps matches TRBD2 (6 bases). V lost 4 bases to trimming and J lost 4 bases, with 8 bases between them. CDR3 length: 13 amino acids. The germline CDR1 and CDR2 sequences are KGHDR and SFDVKD. This CDR3 is CATSDRGSDTQYF. The CDR3 coding sequence is TGTGCCACCAGTGACCGGGGGTCAGATACGCAGTATTTT.

This clonotype has a count of ten or more. The chain has TRBV5-6 and TRBJ2-7, with D perhaps matching TRBD2 (6 bases). This CDR3 is built from 12 residues. The germline V and J ends were trimmed by 1 base and 6 bases, with 8 bases remaining between them. The germline V gene encodes CDR1 SGHDT and CDR2 YYEEEE. Here the CDR3 DNA reads TGTGCCAGCAGCTTGCAGGGAGGCGAGCAGTACGTC. It codes for CASSLQGGEQYV.

This sequence joins TRBV10-3 and TRBJ2-3; D is perhaps TRBD1 (5 bases). V gave up 8 bases and J gave up 2 bases, with 8 bases separating them. Looked up from germline, CDR1 is ENHRY and CDR2 is SYGVKD. The CDR3 is 12 residues long. DNA for the CDR3: TGTGCCATCTCAGGGATCACAGATACGCAGTATTTT. Protein sequence: CAISGITDTQYF.

The CDR3 region has the DNA TGTGCCAGCAGCTCGGACAGGACGATCTATGGCTACACCTTC. Its translation: CASSSDRTIYGYTF. This chain links TRBV7-2 with TRBJ1-2; 7 bases line up with TRBD1. The junction had 6 bases not matched to a gene; V was cut back by 4 bases and J by 4 bases. In germline, CDR1 is SGHTA, CDR2 FQGNSA. This CDR3 is 14 amino acids long.

This clonotype appeared a few times. Here the CDR3 DNA reads TGTGCCAGCAGCGTAGCATCGGACAGGGCGTCTGGAAACACCATATATTTT. Encoded protein: CASSVASDRASGNTIYF. This rearrangement joins TRBV9 to TRBJ1-3, with 8 positions matching TRBD1. V was pared by 0 bases and J by 1 base, with 6 bases of the junction left unmatched. Germline V gives CDR1 SGDLS, CDR2 YYNGEE. There are 17 residues in the CDR3.

This chain joins TRBV3-1 and TRBJ1-5; D gene ambiguous. The CDR3 sequence is 14 residues long. Trimming stripped 4 bases from V and 0 bases from J, with 7 bases between. CDR1 LGHDT and CDR2 YNNKEL come from the germline V gene (reference sequence). The CDR3 sequence: CASSPDHSNQPQHF. For the CDR3, the DNA is TGTGCCAGCAGCCCCGACCATAGCAATCAGCCCCAGCATTTT.

A word on this clonotype: Because the CDR3's place on the DNA is in doubt, the DNA is left out and the CDR3 is given as listed by TCRdb. This chain uses TRBV21-1 with TRBJ1-1; TRBD1 is the table's D call and was not checked against the DNA. TRBV21-1 constitutes a pseudogene. The CDR3 is 18 amino acids in total, end residues counted. The CDR3 reads CASSKGPGVGRGNTEAFF.

CDR3 bases: TGCGCCAGCAGCCAAGACACTAGCGGGGAGACCCAGTACTTC. Its protein product is CASSQDTSGETQYF. V usage is TRBV4-3 and J usage is TRBJ2-5, with 9 bases that match TRBD2. V was pared by 0 bases and J by 5 bases, with 1 base of the junction left unmatched. CDR1 and CDR2 from the germline V gene are LGHNA and YSLEER. There are 14 residues in the CDR3.

The J gene is TRBJ2-3, the V gene TRBV6-5, with D perhaps matching TRBD1 (5 bases). Trimming shortened V by 2 bases and J by 3 bases, and 9 bases separated the two germline ends. The CDR3 is 14 residues long. Germline CDR1 is MNHEY and CDR2 is SVGAGI. CDR3: CASSYRQITDTQYF. CDR3 bases: TGTGCCAGCAGTTACCGACAGATAACAGATACGCAGTATTTT.

This clonotype was seen a handful of times. The J gene is TRBJ2-4, the V gene TRBV12-3 or TRBV12-4, with D possibly matching TRBD1 (5 bases). V was shortened by 7 bases and J by 1 base, with 17 bases between the two germline ends. The CDR3 length is 16 residues. As DNA, the CDR3 is TGTGCCAGCATGGAGTGGGGCGAAAGGGCCAAAAACATTCAGTACTTC. Protein sequence: CASMEWGERAKNIQYF.

The CDR3 loop is CASSHLTGLQETQYF. In nucleotides, the CDR3 is TGTGCCAGCAGCCACCTGACAGGGCTTCAAGAGACCCAGTACTTC. This rearrangement joins TRBV3-1 to TRBJ2-5, with TRBD1 matching over 7 bases. The V gene's germline CDR1 is LGHDT and CDR2 YNNKEL (reference sequence). V dropped 3 bases and J dropped 2; count of bases not matched to a gene: 6. This CDR3 has 15 amino acids.

This clonotype was picked up a small number of times. The CDR3 DNA follows: TGTGCCAGCAGCTACACAGAGGGGGGACGGACTGAAGCTTTCTTT. Translating it yields CASSYTEGGRTEAFF. The chain recombines TRBV6-2 or TRBV6-3 with TRBJ1-1, with D possibly matching TRBD1 (6 bases). Trimming left V 6 bases short and J 5 bases short, with 19 bases between. The CDR3 contains 15 residues. The germline gives CDR1 MNHEY, CDR2 SVGEGT.

Ten or more counts support this clonotype. The gene calls are TRBV4-2 and TRBJ2-2; 11 nucleotides agree with TRBD2. CDR3 size: 16 residues. Per the germline V gene, CDR1 is LGHNA and CDR2 is YNFKEQ. The V gene end was trimmed by 4 bases and the J gene end by 4 bases; junction bases not matched to a gene: 5. The CDR3 DNA sequence: TGTGCCAGCAGCCGTAAACTAGCGGGGGCCACCGGGGAGCTGTTTTTT. Its translation: CASSRKLAGATGELFF.

This clonotype was observed a handful of times. V gene TRBV6-1 combines with J gene TRBJ1-1; no clear D gene. This CDR3 has 13 amino acids. V shed 4 bases and J shed 3 bases, with 9 bases lying between them. Germline V lookup: CDR1 MNHNS, CDR2 SASEGT. CDR3 sequence (DNA): TGTGCCAGCAGTGCCAAAGGAGACACTGAAGCTTTCTTT. Residues: CASSAKGDTEAFF.

This clonotype has only a few counts. This chain connects TRBV2 to TRBJ2-2; 8 bases are shared with TRBD2. Germline CDR1 and CDR2: SNHLY and FYNNEI. V shed 1 base, J shed 3 bases, and the junction held 10 bases outside the gene matches. The CDR3 spans 18 residues. The CDR3, as DNA: TGTGCCAGCAGTGAAGAAAGGATAAGCGGGGGTTACACCGGGGAGCTGTTTTTT. This encodes CASSEERISGGYTGELFF.

The chain carries TRBV4-3 and TRBJ2-6, with a tentative D call TRBD2 (5 bases). Germline CDR1 is LGHNA and CDR2 is YSLEER. Trimming cost V 1 base and J 4 bases, with 17 bases left between them. The CDR3 length is 18 residues. CDR3 loop: CASSQAIIRGAGANVLTF. CDR3 DNA: TGCGCCAGCAGCCAAGCCATAATTCGGGGTGCCGGGGCCAACGTCCTGACTTTC.